One and the same sample provided the 26 T cell receptor beta chains below, sequenced in a study of shared clonotypes between healthy human individuals. Using immunoSEQ multiplex PCR, the repertoire was profiled, and TCRdb retains in-frame clones only, with some absent. The data contain 2,500,000 or so clones, around nine tenths of them singletons. The sample was naive CD4+ T cells sorted from blood. Subset given: CD45RA+ positively selected. These receptors were collected from a man aged 18 to 29 in good health.

V usage is TRBV6-1 and J usage is TRBJ2-7; D possibly corresponds to TRBD1 (6 bases). Germline CDR1 reads MNHNS; CDR2 reads SASEGT. The CDR3 runs to 14 residues. V lost 2 bases and J lost 9, with 17 bases in between. The CDR3 nucleotides read TGTGCCAGCAGTGAAAGCGATTGGGGGCCGGCGCAGTACTTC. Its protein product is CASSESDWGPAQYF.

This rearrangement joins TRBV5-1 to TRBJ2-1; D not resolved. The CDR3 has 14 amino acids. CDR1 SGHRS and CDR2 YFSETQ come from the germline V gene. V dropped 0 bases and J dropped 9 bases, with 13 bases sitting between them. CDR3 DNA: TGCGCCAGCAGCTTGGACCTTGCGGCCAGTGAGCAGTTCTTC. It is translated as CASSLDLAASEQFF. Complete variable domain (other parts from reference TRBV5-1 and TRBJ2-1): KAGVTQTPRYLIKTRGQQVTLSCSPISGHRSVSWYQQTPGQGLQFLFEYFSETQRNKGNFPGRFSGRQFSNSRSEMNVSTLELGDSALYLCASSLDLAASEQFFGPGTRLTVL.

This clone was seen only once. CDR3 bases: TGTGCCAGCAGCTTAGGTGCCAGGGGGGACTACGAGCAGTACTTC. Protein sequence: CASSLGARGDYEQYF. This chain connects TRBV11-2 to TRBJ2-7; weak D call: TRBD1 (7 bases). With 1 base removed from V and 3 bases from J, the gap between germline ends came to 13 bases. The germline V gene has CDR1 SGHAT and CDR2 FQNNGV. This CDR3 has 15 amino acids.

This clone was counted a few times. V gene TRBV6-5 combines with J gene TRBJ1-2; D is possibly TRBD1 (5 bases). This CDR3 region has 13 residues. With 0 bases removed from V and 7 bases from J, the gap between germline ends came to 9 bases. Per germline, CDR1 MNHEY and CDR2 SVGAGI. CDR3 loop: CASSYSAGLGYTF. The CDR3 region has the DNA TGTGCCAGCAGTTACTCCGCAGGGCTTGGCTACACCTTC.

As regards this clone: Distinct nucleotide sequences in the sample also encode this CDR3. V is TRBV27 and J is TRBJ2-3, with 10 nucleotides matching TRBD2. The CDR3 has 16 amino acids. V was pared by 4 bases and J by 2 bases, with 6 bases of the junction left unmatched. Per germline, CDR1 MNHEY and CDR2 SMNVEV (reference sequence). CDR3: CASSSLLAGATDTQYF. The CDR3 DNA reads as TGTGCCAGCAGTTCGTTGCTAGCGGGGGCCACAGATACGCAGTATTTT.

V usage is TRBV2 and J usage is TRBJ2-7; 9 nucleotides line up with TRBD1. Germline CDR1 and CDR2: SNHLY and FYNNEI. J was trimmed by 5 bases and V by 8 bases; bases with no gene match: 7. The CDR3 covers 13 residues. The CDR3 sequence: CASCRDRVDEQYF. CDR3 nucleotide sequence: TGTGCCAGCTGCCGGGACAGGGTCGACGAGCAGTACTTC.

This chain uses TRBV4-2 with TRBJ1-5; possibly TRBD1 for D (6 bases). This CDR3 is 18 amino acids long. Deletions cut 1 base from V and 3 bases from J, with 19 bases between. Germline CDR1 reads LGHNA; CDR2 reads YNFKEQ. The CDR3 spells CASSQGAGAGNSNQPQHF. The CDR3 DNA is TGTGCCAGCAGCCAAGGGGCAGGGGCAGGAAACTCCAATCAGCCCCAGCATTTT.

This rearrangement joins TRBV29-1 to TRBJ1-1; 7 bases fit TRBD1. The CDR3 sequence is 14 residues long. V dropped 7 bases and J dropped 1; count of bases not matched to a gene: 9. Germline V lookup: CDR1 SQVTM, CDR2 ANQGSEA. DNA for the CDR3: TGCAGCGGTCGACAGGGCCCGACGAACACTGAAGCTTTCTTT. It specifies CSGRQGPTNTEAFF.

Worth noting for this clone: Other DNA sequences from this sample encode an identical CDR3 as well. The chain employs TRBV30 and TRBJ2-5, with no clear D. V lost 5 bases to trimming and J lost 0 bases, with 4 bases between them. The V gene's germline CDR1 is GTSNPN and CDR2 SVGIG (reference sequence). The CDR3 extends over 11 amino acids. The CDR3 DNA is TGTGCCTGGGACAACCAAGAGACCCAGTACTTC. Its protein product is CAWDNQETQYF.

This clone is a singleton in its sample. The chain links TRBV19 to TRBJ1-3; D unresolved. Germline V gene data show CDR1 as LNHDA and CDR2 as SQIVND (reference sequence). There are 12 residues in the CDR3. V was trimmed by 8 bases and J by 5 bases, leaving 10 bases between them. The CDR3 is CASDNRRNTIYF. DNA of the CDR3: TGTGCCAGTGACAACAGACGAAACACCATATATTTT. Supplemented by reference TRBV19 and TRBJ1-3, the full variable domain reads DGGITQSPKYLFRKEGQNVTLSCEQNLNHDAMYWYRQDPGQGLRLIYYSQIVNDFQKGDIAEGYSVSREKKESFPLTVTSAQKNPTAFYLCASDNRRNTIYFGEGSWLTVV.

J is TRBJ1-6 and V is TRBV5-4; D remains unclear. The V end lost 3 bases, the J end lost 0 bases, and 13 bases lay between the germline ends. The CDR3 is made up of 17 amino acids. CDR1 SGHNT and CDR2 YYREEE come from the germline V gene (reference sequence). CDR3 bases: TGTGCCAGCAGCTCTGCGGGTTTAAGCTCCTATAATTCACCCCTCCACTTT. Translated: CASSSAGLSSYNSPLHF.

The gene calls are TRBV2 and TRBJ2-5; TRBD2 matches 13 bases. V shed 6 bases, J shed 3 bases, and the junction held 1 base outside the gene matches. Germline loops: CDR1 SNHLY, CDR2 FYNNEI. The CDR3 consists of 14 residues. The CDR3 bases are TGTGCCAGCAGGGGGACTAGCGGGGAAGAGACCCAGTACTTC. Translating gives CASRGTSGEETQYF.

Note on this clone: The same CDR3 also results from other DNA sequences found in this sample. The genes are TRBV5-1 and TRBJ2-1, with 10 bases matching TRBD2. Trimming took 0 bases from V and 7 from J; bases not matched to a gene: 4. The CDR3 totals 15 residues. The germline V gene encodes CDR1 SGHRS and CDR2 YFSETQ. In DNA, the CDR3 is TGCGCCAGCAGCTTGGGACTAGCGGGTCGTAATGAGCAGTTCTTC. The encoded protein is CASSLGLAGRNEQFF.

This chain connects TRBV18 to TRBJ2-3; 9 bases align to TRBD2. This CDR3 is built from 16 residues. Germline V lookup: CDR1 KGHSH, CDR2 LQKENI. J lost 7 bases, V lost 0 bases, and 8 bases had no gene match. The CDR3 nucleotides read TGTGCCAGCTCACCACCCTGGGGGACTAGCCGATATACGCAGTATTTT. Translating gives CASSPPWGTSRYTQYF.

The genes are TRBV21-1 and TRBJ2-1; TRBD1, as called in the table, went unchecked against the DNA. TRBV21-1 is designated a pseudogene. The CDR3 loop spans 12 amino acids. This CDR3 is CAGTVFHNEQFF. The CDR3 DNA reads TGTGCCGGGACAGTATTCCACAATGAGCAGTTCTTC.

This clone occurred once. The chain is built from TRBV7-8 and TRBJ2-5; no firm D call. The V gene's germline CDR1 is SGHVS and CDR2 FQNEAQ. V shed 5 bases and J shed 5 bases, with 6 bases lying between them. This CDR3 region has 11 residues. The CDR3 sequence: CASSARETQYF. The CDR3 region has the DNA TGTGCCAGCAGCGCCAGGGAGACCCAGTACTTC.

This chain joins TRBV30 and TRBJ2-1, with D possibly being TRBD2 (5 bases). CDR1 is GTSNPN and CDR2 is SVGIG in the germline V gene (reference sequence). Between the trimmed V and J ends, which lost 2 bases and 2 bases, there was a span of 16 bases. The CDR3 runs to 16 residues. Here the CDR3 DNA reads TGTGCCTGGAGTACCTACGCGGGCCCTACCTACAATGAGCAGTTCTTC. This codes for CAWSTYAGPTYNEQFF. The variable domain in full, completed from reference TRBV30 and TRBJ2-1, reads SQTIHQWPATLVQPVGSPLSLECTVEGTSNPNLYWYRQAAGRGLQLLFYSVGIGQISSEVPQNLSASRPQDRQFILSSKKLLLSDSGFYLCAWSTYAGPTYNEQFFGPGTRLTVL.

The rearrangement joins TRBV11-2 to TRBJ2-7, with D possibly TRBD1 on 5 matching bases. Germline-derived CDR1 and CDR2 are SGHAT and FQNNGV. V was clipped by 5 bases and J by 3 bases, with 17 bases between them. The CDR3 loop spans 15 amino acids. CDR3 amino acids: CASSMDGQGYYEQYF. The CDR3 region has the DNA TGTGCCAGCAGCATGGATGGGCAGGGATACTACGAGCAGTACTTC.

This clone has a single count. The J gene is TRBJ2-1, the V gene TRBV10-1; 8 bases are a match to TRBD2. The J segment lost 4 bases and the V segment lost 2 bases, leaving 10 bases of the junction unmatched. CDR1 WNHNN and CDR2 SYGVQD come from the germline V gene (reference sequence). This CDR3 is 17 amino acids long. The CDR3 is CASSEASGSDPYNEQFF. Here the CDR3 DNA reads TGCGCCAGCAGTGAGGCTAGCGGGTCAGATCCTTACAATGAGCAGTTCTTC.

This chain connects TRBV2 to TRBJ2-7; 7 nucleotides agree with TRBD1. The CDR3 length is 14 residues. J was trimmed by 2 bases and V by 7 bases; bases with no gene match: 8. Germline values: CDR1 SNHLY, CDR2 FYNNEI. This CDR3 reads CASKQTGDTYEQYF. CDR3 in DNA: TGTGCCAGCAAACAAACAGGGGATACCTACGAGCAGTACTTC.

The rearrangement joins TRBV6-5 to TRBJ2-7; TRBD1 aligns across 7 bases. Germline V gives CDR1 MNHEY, CDR2 SVGAGI. V gave up 7 bases and J gave up 5 bases; unmatched junction bases: 2. The CDR3 totals 11 residues. Here the CDR3 reads CASKTGDEQYF. The CDR3 DNA is TGTGCCAGCAAAACAGGGGACGAGCAGTACTTC.

The V gene is TRBV7-2, the J gene TRBJ2-7; tentative D call: TRBD2 (7 bases). This CDR3 spans 15 amino acids. V lost 3 bases and J lost 2, with 14 bases in between. Germline CDR1 SGHTA, CDR2 FQGNSA. CDR3 nucleotides: TGTGCCAGCAGCTTCTCAGGGGCGGGGGCCTACGAGCAGTACTTC. Translating gives CASSFSGAGAYEQYF.

This clone was picked up one time. V gene TRBV5-8 combines with J gene TRBJ2-2, with TRBD2 as a possible D gene (5 bases). Germline V CDR1 and CDR2: SGHTS, YDEGEE. CDR3 length equals 16 residues. Trimming pared 0 bases from V and 0 bases from J, leaving 9 bases between. CDR3: CASSLDVGTNTGELFF. DNA for the CDR3: TGTGCCAGCAGCTTGGATGTCGGGACGAACACCGGGGAGCTGTTTTTT.

The gene calls are TRBV5-1 and TRBJ2-2; D uncertain. This CDR3 contains 13 residues. Germline V gene data show CDR1 as SGHRS and CDR2 as YFSETQ. The V end was cut by 0 bases, the J end by 10 bases, with 10 bases between. The CDR3 bases are TGCGCCAGCAGCTTGGAGGGCCGTGAGGAGCTGTTTTTT. Its protein is CASSLEGREELFF. Based on the CDR3 plus reference TRBV5-1 and TRBJ2-2, the full variable domain is KAGVTQTPRYLIKTRGQQVTLSCSPISGHRSVSWYQQTPGQGLQFLFEYFSETQRNKGNFPGRFSGRQFSNSRSEMNVSTLELGDSALYLCASSLEGREELFFGEGSRLTVL.

CDR3 DNA: TGTGCCAGCAGTAGGGGTGACAGGGGGATAGATACGCAGTATTTT. It is translated as CASSRGDRGIDTQYF. The chain is built from TRBV6-5 and TRBJ2-3; TRBD1 agrees at 9 bases. V lost 5 bases to trimming and J lost 5 bases; unmatched junction nucleotides: 8. The germline gives CDR1 MNHEY, CDR2 SVGAGI. The CDR3 covers 15 residues.

The V call is TRBV9, the J call TRBJ2-7; D perhaps matches TRBD1 (6 bases). The germline gives CDR1 SGDLS, CDR2 YYNGEE. This CDR3 is 15 amino acids long. Between the trimmed V and J ends, which lost 0 bases and 3 bases, there was a span of 13 bases. CDR3 in amino acids: CASSVATGQSYEQYF. CDR3 nucleotide sequence: TGTGCCAGCAGCGTAGCTACAGGACAGAGCTACGAGCAGTACTTC.